This TCR beta chain derives from a study of CXCR3-negative and CXCR3-positive naive CD8 T cells. Findings and caveats of the study: Because surface CD5 did not distinguish the naive subsets, TCR strength was inferred from TRB CDR3 properties. Both naive subsets had comparably high diversity; memory CD8+ cells much lower.

As for this clonotype: Its antigen is still unknown.

Libraries were UMI-labeled 5' RACE TRB cDNA. With the 5' RACE reads reprocessed, TCRdb shows one record per CDR3 protein and no DNA. In total, the table holds roughly 26,000 distinct CDR3 sequences. Germline CDR1 and CDR2: SGHDN and FVKESK. The CDR3 runs 12 residues. Sequencing used naive CXCR3- CD8+ T cells from blood. The sample's subset: CD45RO-CCR7+CD27+CD95- naive CD8+ T cells lacking CXCR3 (TNR3-). This chain joins TRBV14 and TRBJ2-5; TCRdb names TRBD1, which stays unverified in the absence of DNA. The TCR originated in a human donor in good health. Some clones in this sample may be carry-over from other donors' samples. The CDR3: CASSPLGGEKYF.